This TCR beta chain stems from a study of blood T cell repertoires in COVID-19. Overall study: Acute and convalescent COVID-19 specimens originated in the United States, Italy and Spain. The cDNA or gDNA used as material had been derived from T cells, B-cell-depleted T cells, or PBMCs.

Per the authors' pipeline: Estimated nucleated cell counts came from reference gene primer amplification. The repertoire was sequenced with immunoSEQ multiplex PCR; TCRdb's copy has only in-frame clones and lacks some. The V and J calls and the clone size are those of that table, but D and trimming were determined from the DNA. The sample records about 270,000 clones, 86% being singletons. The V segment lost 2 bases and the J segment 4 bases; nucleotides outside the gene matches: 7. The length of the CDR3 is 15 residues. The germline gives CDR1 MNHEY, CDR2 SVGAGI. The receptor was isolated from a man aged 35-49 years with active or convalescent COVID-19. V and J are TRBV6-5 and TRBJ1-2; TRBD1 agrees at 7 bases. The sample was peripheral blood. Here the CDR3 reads CASSYGGQSGYGYTF. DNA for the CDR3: TGTGCCAGCAGTTACGGGGGACAGTCGGGCTATGGCTACACCTTC.